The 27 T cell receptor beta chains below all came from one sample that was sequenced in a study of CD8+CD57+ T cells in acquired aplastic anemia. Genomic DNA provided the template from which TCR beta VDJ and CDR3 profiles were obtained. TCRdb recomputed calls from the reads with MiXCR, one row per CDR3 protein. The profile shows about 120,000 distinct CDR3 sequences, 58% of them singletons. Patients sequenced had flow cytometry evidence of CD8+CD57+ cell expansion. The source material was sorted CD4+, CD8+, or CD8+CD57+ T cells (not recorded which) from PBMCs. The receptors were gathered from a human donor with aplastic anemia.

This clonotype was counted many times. CDR3 nucleotides: TGTGCCAGTAGTATCTTAGGGACAGGGGGCTCGACCCAGCATTTT. Encoded protein: CASSILGTGGSTQHF. The V call is TRBV19, the J call TRBJ1-5; 12 positions match TRBD1. The V segment lost 3 bases and the J segment 11 bases; nucleotides outside the gene matches: 8. The CDR3 runs to 15 residues. CDR1 is LNHDA and CDR2 is SQIVND in the germline V gene (reference sequence).

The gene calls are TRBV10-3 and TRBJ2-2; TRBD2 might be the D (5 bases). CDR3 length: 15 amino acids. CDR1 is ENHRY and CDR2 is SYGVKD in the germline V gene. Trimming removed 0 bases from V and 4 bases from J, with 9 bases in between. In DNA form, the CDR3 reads TGTGCCATCAGTGAGTCCGGTACTAGCACCGGGGAGCTGTTTTTT. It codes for CAISESGTSTGELFF.

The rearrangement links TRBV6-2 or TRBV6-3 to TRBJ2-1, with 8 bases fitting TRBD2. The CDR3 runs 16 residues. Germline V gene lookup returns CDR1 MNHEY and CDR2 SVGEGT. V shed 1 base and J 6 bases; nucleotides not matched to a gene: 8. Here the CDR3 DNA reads TGTGCCAGCAGTTACTTGGGGACTAGACTGGGCAATGAGCAGTTCTTC. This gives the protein CASSYLGTRLGNEQFF.

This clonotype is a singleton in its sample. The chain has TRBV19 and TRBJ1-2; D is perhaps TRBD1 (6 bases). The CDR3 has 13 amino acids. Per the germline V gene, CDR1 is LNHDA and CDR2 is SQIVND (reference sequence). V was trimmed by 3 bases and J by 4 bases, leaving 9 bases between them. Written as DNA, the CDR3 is TGTGCCAGTAGTATCGGACAGCCCTATGGCTACACCTTC. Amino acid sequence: CASSIGQPYGYTF.

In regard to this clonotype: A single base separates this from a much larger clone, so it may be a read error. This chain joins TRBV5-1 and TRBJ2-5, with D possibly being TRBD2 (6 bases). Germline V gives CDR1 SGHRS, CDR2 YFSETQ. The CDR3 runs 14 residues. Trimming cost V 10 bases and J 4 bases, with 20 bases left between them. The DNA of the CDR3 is TGCGCCGCCCGAGTCGGGGAGGTGGGAGAGACCCAGTACTTC. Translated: CAARVGEVGETQYF.

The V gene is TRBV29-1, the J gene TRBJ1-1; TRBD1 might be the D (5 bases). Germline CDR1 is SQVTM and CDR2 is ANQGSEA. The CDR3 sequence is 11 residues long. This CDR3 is CSVTGNTEAFF. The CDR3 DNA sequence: TGCAGTGTAACAGGGAACACTGAAGCTTTCTTT.

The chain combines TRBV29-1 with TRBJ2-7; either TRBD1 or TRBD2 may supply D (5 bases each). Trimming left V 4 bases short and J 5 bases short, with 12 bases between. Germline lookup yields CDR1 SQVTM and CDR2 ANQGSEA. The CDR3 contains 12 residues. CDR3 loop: CSVGDGGDEQYF. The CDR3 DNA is TGCAGCGTTGGGGACGGTGGGGACGAGCAGTACTTC.

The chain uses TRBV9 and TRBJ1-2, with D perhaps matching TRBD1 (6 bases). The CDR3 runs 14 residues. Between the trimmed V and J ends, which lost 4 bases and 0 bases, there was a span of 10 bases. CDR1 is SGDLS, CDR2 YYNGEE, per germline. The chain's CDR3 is CASSPTGSNYGYTF. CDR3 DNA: TGTGCCAGCAGCCCGACAGGCTCTAACTATGGCTACACCTTC.

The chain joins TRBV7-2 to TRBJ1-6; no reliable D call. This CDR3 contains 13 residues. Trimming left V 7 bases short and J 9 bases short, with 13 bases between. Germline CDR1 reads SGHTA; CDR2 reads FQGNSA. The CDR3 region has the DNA TGTGCCAGCAAGCGGGCCGTAGGTTCACCCCTCCACTTT. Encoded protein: CASKRAVGSPLHF.

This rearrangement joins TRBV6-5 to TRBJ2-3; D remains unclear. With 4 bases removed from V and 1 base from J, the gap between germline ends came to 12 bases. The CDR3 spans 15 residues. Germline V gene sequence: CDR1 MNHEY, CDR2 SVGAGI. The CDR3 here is CASSWTGLGTDTQYF. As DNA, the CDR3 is TGTGCCAGCAGTTGGACGGGCTTGGGCACAGATACGCAGTATTTT.

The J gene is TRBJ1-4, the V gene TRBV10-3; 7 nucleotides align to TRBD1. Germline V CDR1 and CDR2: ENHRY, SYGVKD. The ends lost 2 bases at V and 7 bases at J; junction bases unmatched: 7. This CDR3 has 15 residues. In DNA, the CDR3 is TGTGCCATCAGTGAGGGGACAGCTAGGCGTGAAAAACTGTTTTTT. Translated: CAISEGTARREKLFF.

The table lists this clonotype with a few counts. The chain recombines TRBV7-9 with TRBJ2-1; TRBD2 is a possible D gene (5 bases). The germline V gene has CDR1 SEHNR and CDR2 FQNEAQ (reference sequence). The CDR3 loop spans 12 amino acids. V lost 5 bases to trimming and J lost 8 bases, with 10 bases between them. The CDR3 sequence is CASSPGLHEQFF. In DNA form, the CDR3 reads TGTGCCAGCAGCCCGGGGTTGCATGAGCAGTTCTTC.

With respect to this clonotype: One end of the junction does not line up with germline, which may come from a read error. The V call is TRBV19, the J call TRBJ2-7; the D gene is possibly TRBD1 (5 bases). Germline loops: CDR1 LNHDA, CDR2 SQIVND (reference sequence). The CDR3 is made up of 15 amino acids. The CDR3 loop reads CASGISLAPGAEQYF. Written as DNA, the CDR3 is TGTGCCAGTGGTATTTCCTTAGCCCCTGGGGCCGAGCAGTACTTC. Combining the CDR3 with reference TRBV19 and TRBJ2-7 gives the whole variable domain DGGITQSPKYLFRKEGQNVTLSCEQNLNHDAMYWYRQDPGQGLRLIYYSQIVNDFQKGDIAEGYSVSREKKESFPLTVTSAQKNPTAFYLCASGISLAPGAEQYFGPGTRLTVT.

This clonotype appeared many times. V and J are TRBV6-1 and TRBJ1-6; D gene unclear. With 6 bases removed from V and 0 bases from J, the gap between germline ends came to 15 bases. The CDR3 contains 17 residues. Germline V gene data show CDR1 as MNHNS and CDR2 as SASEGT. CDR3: CASRQGLFISYNSPLHF. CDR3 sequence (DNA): TGTGCCAGCAGACAAGGACTGTTTATCTCCTATAATTCACCCCTCCACTTT.

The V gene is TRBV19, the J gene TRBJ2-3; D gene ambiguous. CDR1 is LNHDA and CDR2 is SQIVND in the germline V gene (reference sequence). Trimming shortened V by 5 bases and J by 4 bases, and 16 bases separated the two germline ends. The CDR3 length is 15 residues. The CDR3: CASSAFRQNSDTQYF. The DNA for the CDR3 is TGTGCCAGTAGTGCGTTTCGGCAGAACTCAGATACGCAGTATTTT.

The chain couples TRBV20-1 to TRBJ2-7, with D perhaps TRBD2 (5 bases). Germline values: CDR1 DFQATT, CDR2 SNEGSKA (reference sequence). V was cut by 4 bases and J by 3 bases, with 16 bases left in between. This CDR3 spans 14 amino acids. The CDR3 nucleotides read TGCAGTGCTACCACAGAGGAGGTTGTCTACGAGCAGTACTTC. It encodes CSATTEEVVYEQYF.

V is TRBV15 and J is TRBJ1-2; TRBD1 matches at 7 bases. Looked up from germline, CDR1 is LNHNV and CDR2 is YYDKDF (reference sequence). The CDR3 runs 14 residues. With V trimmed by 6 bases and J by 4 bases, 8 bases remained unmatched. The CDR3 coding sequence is TGTGCCACCAGGGCGGGACAGCAAATCTATGGCTACACCTTC. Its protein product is CATRAGQQIYGYTF.

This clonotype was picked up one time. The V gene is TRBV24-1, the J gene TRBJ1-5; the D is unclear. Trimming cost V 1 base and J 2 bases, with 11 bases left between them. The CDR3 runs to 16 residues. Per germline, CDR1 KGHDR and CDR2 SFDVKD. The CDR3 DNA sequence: TGTGCCACCAGTGATTTCTTCCCGAGGGGCAATCAGCCCCAGCATTTT. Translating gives CATSDFFPRGNQPQHF.

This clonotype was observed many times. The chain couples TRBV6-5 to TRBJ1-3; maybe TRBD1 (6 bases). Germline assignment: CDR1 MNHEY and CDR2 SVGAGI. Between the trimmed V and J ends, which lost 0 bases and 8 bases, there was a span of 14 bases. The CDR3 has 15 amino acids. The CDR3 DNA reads TGTGCCAGCAGTTACTCCGGGGGCGGACGAGACACCATATATTTT. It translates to CASSYSGGGRDTIYF.

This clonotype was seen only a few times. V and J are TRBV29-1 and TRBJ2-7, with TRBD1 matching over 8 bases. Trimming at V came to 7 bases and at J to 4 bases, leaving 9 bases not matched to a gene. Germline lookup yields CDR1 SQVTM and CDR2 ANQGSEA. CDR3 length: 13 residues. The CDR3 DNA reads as TGCAGCGCCGGTGGAAACAGGGGGTACGAGCAGTACTTC. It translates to CSAGGNRGYEQYF.

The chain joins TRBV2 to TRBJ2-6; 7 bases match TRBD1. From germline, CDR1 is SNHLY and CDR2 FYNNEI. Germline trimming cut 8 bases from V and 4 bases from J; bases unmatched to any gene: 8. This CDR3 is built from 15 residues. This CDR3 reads CASVRDSSGANVLTF. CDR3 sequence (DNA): TGTGCCAGCGTCCGGGACAGCTCCGGGGCCAACGTCCTGACTTTC.

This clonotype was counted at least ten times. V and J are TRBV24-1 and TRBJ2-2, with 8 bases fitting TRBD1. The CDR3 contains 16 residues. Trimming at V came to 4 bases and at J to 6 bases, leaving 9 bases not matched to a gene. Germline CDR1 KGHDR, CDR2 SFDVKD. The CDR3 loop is CATSDSGQGVAGELFF. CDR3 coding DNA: TGTGCCACCAGTGACTCAGGACAGGGAGTCGCCGGGGAGCTGTTTTTT.

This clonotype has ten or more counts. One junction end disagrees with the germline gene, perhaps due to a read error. The chain's CDR3 is CSAARGDRGLLF. Here the CDR3 DNA reads TGCAGTGCCGCTAGAGGAGACAGGGGGCTTCTCTTC. The V call is TRBV20-1, the J call TRBJ1-2, with 10 bases fitting TRBD1. Germline loops: CDR1 DFQATT, CDR2 SNEGSKA (reference sequence). The CDR3 is 12 residues long.

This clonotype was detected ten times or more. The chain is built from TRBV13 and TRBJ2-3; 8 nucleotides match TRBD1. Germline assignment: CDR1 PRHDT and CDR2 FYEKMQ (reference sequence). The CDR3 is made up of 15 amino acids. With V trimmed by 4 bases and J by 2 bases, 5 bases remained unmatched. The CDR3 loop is CASSYRTGNTDTQYF. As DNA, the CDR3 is TGTGCCAGCAGCTACAGGACAGGGAACACAGATACGCAGTATTTT.

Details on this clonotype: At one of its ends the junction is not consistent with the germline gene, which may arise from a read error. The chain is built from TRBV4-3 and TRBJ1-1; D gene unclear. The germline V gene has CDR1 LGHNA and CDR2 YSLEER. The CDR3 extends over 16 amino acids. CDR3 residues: CASSQDRSWRNAEAFF. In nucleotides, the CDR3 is TGCGCCAGCAGCCAAGATCGATCCTGGCGGAACGCTGAAGCTTTCTTT.

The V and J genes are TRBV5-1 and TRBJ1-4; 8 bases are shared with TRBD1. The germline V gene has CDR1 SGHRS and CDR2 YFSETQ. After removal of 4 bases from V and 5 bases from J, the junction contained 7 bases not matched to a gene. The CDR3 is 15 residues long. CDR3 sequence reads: CASSPWTGPNEKLFF. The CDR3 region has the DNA TGCGCCAGCAGCCCCTGGACAGGGCCCAATGAAAAACTGTTTTTT.

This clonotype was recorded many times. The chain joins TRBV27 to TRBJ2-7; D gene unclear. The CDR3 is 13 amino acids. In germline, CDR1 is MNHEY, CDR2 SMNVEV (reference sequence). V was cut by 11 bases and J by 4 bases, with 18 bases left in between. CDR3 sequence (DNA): TGTGCCGCCGGGCTCGTCGGGCCGTACGAGCAGTACTTC. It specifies CAAGLVGPYEQYF.